The rows below give T cell receptor beta chains drawn from one sample of a study of OX40 agonist ivuxolimab in advanced cancers. The table came from immunoSEQ multiplex PCR; TCRdb's copy has only in-frame clones and leaves some out. The profile shows about 16,000 clones, about four fifths of them singletons. This specimen was CD4+ or CD8+ T cells sorted from blood, taken in a trial of the OX40 agonist ivuxolimab. The receptors shown here come from an adult with an advanced solid tumor such as melanoma, head and neck, liver or kidney cancer. Each CDR3 is given with its conserved first and last residue. Each record gives: J gene, D gene, V gene, clone size, CDR3 protein, CDR3 DNA. The D gene is left open where the match is weak. Clone sizes are given selectively: once, few, many, or a class where the clone is expanded.

TRBJ2-1 TRBD2 TRBV7-9 - CASSLSGGVSHEQFF TGTGCCAGCAGTTTAAGCGGGGGGGTCTCCCATGAGCAGTTCTTC
TRBJ2-6 - TRBV4-3 - CASSQDWHSGANVLTF TGCGCCAGCAGCCAAGATTGGCACTCTGGGGCCAACGTCCTGACTTTC
TRBJ1-5 - TRBV7-9 - CASSLTGSNQPQHF TGTGCCAGCAGCTTGACAGGTAGCAATCAGCCCCAGCATTTT
TRBJ2-3 - TRBV9 - CASSPDDLSTDTQYF TGTGCCAGCAGCCCAGATGACCTTTCCACAGATACGCAGTATTTT
TRBJ1-1 - TRBV2 - CASSAGAAKAFF TGTGCCAGCAGTGCCGGGGCCGCAAAAGCTTTCTTT
TRBJ2-5 - TRBV4-1 - CASSPGHRTGPRWETQYF TGCGCCAGCAGCCCGGGACATCGGACGGGGCCGCGGTGGGAGACCCAGTACTTC
TRBJ2-7 TRBD1 TRBV19 few CASSPGQTYYEQYF TGTGCCAGTAGCCCGGGACAGACGTACTACGAGCAGTACTTC
TRBJ1-1 TRBD1 TRBV14 - CASSWTGRTEAFF TGTGCCAGCTCATGGACAGGGAGGACTGAAGCTTTCTTT
TRBJ2-7 TRBD1 TRBV6-5 - CASSFGQGGYEQYF TGTGCCAGCAGTTTCGGACAGGGGGGATACGAGCAGTACTTC
TRBJ2-7 TRBD1 TRBV5-1 - CASSWGTGGYEQYF TGCGCCAGCAGCTGGGGGACAGGGGGCTACGAGCAGTACTTC
TRBJ2-5 TRBD2 TRBV2 - CASKTSGSFETQYF TGTGCCAGCAAGACTAGCGGGAGTTTTGAGACCCAGTACTTC
TRBJ1-2 - TRBV30 - CAWSVADYGYTF TGTGCCTGGAGTGTGGCGGACTATGGCTACACCTTC
TRBJ2-1 - TRBV27 - CASSLYDRYNEQFF TGTGCCAGCAGCTTGTACGACAGGTACAATGAGCAGTTCTTC
TRBJ2-7 TRBD2 TRBV30 - CAWSRLAGVLEQYF TGTGCCTGGAGTAGGCTAGCGGGGGTGCTCGAGCAGTACTTC
TRBJ2-1 - TRBV21-1 - CAGYAGLAGASMYNEQFF TGTGCCGGCTATGCGGGGCTAGCGGGGGCCTCAATGTACAATGAGCAGTTCTTC
TRBJ2-2 TRBD2 TRBV6-5 - CASSYLAGSNTGELFF TGTGCCAGCAGTTACCTAGCGGGGTCGAACACCGGGGAGCTGTTTTTT
TRBJ2-3 - TRBV9 - CASSVLRDSTDTQYF TGTGCCAGCAGCGTACTTCGGGATAGCACAGATACGCAGTATTTT
TRBJ2-1 TRBD1 TRBV7-9 - CASSSGQGTYNEQFF TGTGCCAGCAGCTCGGGACAGGGGACCTACAATGAGCAGTTCTTC
TRBJ2-1 - TRBV6-4 - CASSDSDNNEQFF TGTGCCAGCAGTGACTCAGACAACAATGAGCAGTTCTTC
TRBJ2-4 - TRBV7-2 once CATGGFENIQYF TGTGCCACAGGGGGGTTCGAAAACATTCAGTACTTC
TRBJ1-5 - TRBV5-1 - CASSLTADTYSNQPQHF TGCGCCAGCAGCCTTACGGCGGACACTTATAGCAATCAGCCCCAGCATTTT
TRBJ2-1 TRBD2 TRBV14 - CASSPGTSGSDEQFF TGTGCCAGCAGCCCCGGGACTAGCGGGAGCGATGAGCAGTTCTTC
TRBJ1-3 - TRBV4-3 - CASSQGASGNTIYF TGCGCCAGCAGCCAAGGAGCCTCTGGAAACACCATATATTTT
TRBJ2-1 TRBD2 TRBV27 - CASSPVAGGDNEQFF TGTGCCAGCAGTCCGGTAGCGGGGGGGGACAATGAGCAGTTCTTC